The clone carrying this T cell receptor (beta chain) was counted a few times. Its specificity is not known. Clones were sequenced by immunoSEQ multiplex PCR, and TCRdb holds only the in-frame ones, with some missing. The table has under 30,000 clones, approximately 78% seen once. The sample is drawn from a study of PD-1 blockade in classical Hodgkin lymphoma. In the study overall: The nivolumab dose that patients received was 3 mg/kg, given intravenously every 2 weeks. Regarding the study as a whole: Why repertoires differed is undefined; disease activity or prior therapy possibly contributed. Unlike CD8+ TCR diversity, which did not rise significantly by C4D1, CD4+ TCR diversity did.

Every patient was affected by relapse after autologous stem cell transplantation, while exposure to brentuximab vedotin was not uniform. Best outcomes ranged across complete response, partial response and progressive disease. From germline, CDR1 is SEHNR and CDR2 FQNEAQ (reference sequence). With 5 bases clipped from V and 4 bases from J, the junction kept 8 bases outside the gene matches. This CDR3 region has 15 residues. The chain combines TRBV7-9 with TRBJ2-1, with 7 bases fitting TRBD1. The clonotype was recovered from a human donor with classical Hodgkin lymphoma. Sequenced here: peripheral blood mononuclear cells (PBMCs), sampled before the second cycle of nivolumab. In DNA form, the CDR3 reads TGTGCCAGCAGCACCCCCGGGACAGAATACAATGAGCAGTTCTTC. It is translated as CASSTPGTEYNEQFF.